These T cell receptor beta chains were read from a single sample in a study of blood T cell repertoires in COVID-19. Sequencing was performed with immunoSEQ multiplex PCR; in TCRdb, only in-frame clones are kept and a portion is missing. The sample shows about 110,000 clones, under 90% of them seen only once. Sequences were obtained from peripheral blood. These receptor sequences come from a woman aged 60 to 75 with acute or convalescent COVID-19. Both conserved end residues are part of each CDR3. The D gene is left open where the match is weak. The size field is filled for only some rows; it gives once, few, many or a size class.

abundance: many; v_gene: TRBV25-1; j_gene: TRBJ1-1; d_gene: .; CDR3aa: CASRDLMNTEAFF; CDR3nt: TGTGCCAGCAGGGACTTGATGAACACTGAAGCTTTCTTT
abundance: .; v_gene: TRBV30; j_gene: TRBJ2-6; d_gene: TRBD1; CDR3aa: CAWSLDRGDSGANVLTF; CDR3nt: TGTGCCTGGAGTTTGGACAGGGGGGATTCTGGGGCCAACGTCCTGACTTTC
abundance: .; v_gene: TRBV6-6; j_gene: TRBJ1-6; d_gene: .; CDR3aa: CASSLGRGGASPLHF; CDR3nt: TGTGCCAGCAGTTTAGGGCGGGGGGGGGCTTCACCCCTCCACTTT
abundance: .; v_gene: TRBV3-1/TRBV3-2; j_gene: TRBJ2-7; d_gene: .; CDR3aa: CASSQSQASYEQYF; CDR3nt: TGTGCCAGCAGCCAATCACAGGCCTCCTACGAGCAGTACTTC
abundance: .; v_gene: TRBV2; j_gene: TRBJ1-2; d_gene: .; CDR3aa: CASSAATGPNYGYTF; CDR3nt: TGTGCCAGCAGTGCCGCTACAGGGCCCAACTATGGCTACACCTTC
abundance: .; v_gene: TRBV6-1; j_gene: TRBJ1-4; d_gene: .; CDR3aa: CASSEGQVNEKLFF; CDR3nt: TGTGCCAGCAGTGAAGGTCAGGTTAATGAAAAACTGTTTTTT
abundance: few; v_gene: TRBV27; j_gene: TRBJ2-3; d_gene: TRBD2; CDR3aa: CASSLVASGRDTQYF; CDR3nt: TGTGCCAGCAGTTTAGTTGCTAGCGGGAGAGATACGCAGTATTTT
abundance: .; v_gene: TRBV2; j_gene: TRBJ1-2; d_gene: .; CDR3aa: CASSTVSYGYTF; CDR3nt: TGTGCCAGCAGCACAGTCTCCTATGGCTACACCTTC
abundance: few; v_gene: TRBV28; j_gene: TRBJ2-1; d_gene: .; CDR3aa: CASKVLQARSNEQFF; CDR3nt: TGTGCCAGCAAGGTTTTACAGGCAAGAAGCAATGAGCAGTTCTTC
abundance: .; v_gene: TRBV2; j_gene: TRBJ2-7; d_gene: TRBD2; CDR3aa: CASRLAESSYEQYF; CDR3nt: TGTGCCAGCAGACTAGCGGAGAGCTCCTACGAGCAGTACTTC
abundance: .; v_gene: TRBV2; j_gene: TRBJ2-7; d_gene: TRBD2; CDR3aa: CASRKSGSSYEQYF; CDR3nt: TGTGCCAGCAGGAAAAGCGGGAGCTCCTACGAGCAGTACTTC
abundance: .; v_gene: TRBV3-1/TRBV3-2; j_gene: TRBJ1-2; d_gene: .; CDR3aa: CASSPYNRGFYGYTF; CDR3nt: TGTGCCAGCAGCCCCTACAATCGGGGGTTTTATGGCTACACCTTC
abundance: .; v_gene: TRBV5-4; j_gene: TRBJ1-6; d_gene: TRBD1; CDR3aa: CASSPWTGQNSPLHF; CDR3nt: TGTGCCAGCAGCCCATGGACAGGCCAAAATTCACCCCTCCACTTT
abundance: .; v_gene: TRBV28; j_gene: TRBJ1-4; d_gene: .; CDR3aa: CASSLEGLGEKLFF; CDR3nt: TGTGCCAGCAGTTTAGAGGGATTAGGTGAAAAACTGTTTTTT
abundance: .; v_gene: TRBV2; j_gene: TRBJ2-5; d_gene: .; CDR3aa: CASRKDRQETQYF; CDR3nt: TGTGCCAGCAGGAAAGACAGACAAGAGACCCAGTACTTC
abundance: .; v_gene: TRBV25-1; j_gene: TRBJ2-1; d_gene: TRBD1; CDR3aa: CASSDRTGGSYNEQFF; CDR3nt: TGTGCCAGCAGTGACCGGACAGGGGGCTCCTACAATGAGCAGTTCTTC
abundance: .; v_gene: TRBV5-1; j_gene: TRBJ2-1; d_gene: TRBD2; CDR3aa: CASSLGGTSDEQFF; CDR3nt: TGCGCCAGCAGCTTGGGGGGGACTAGCGATGAGCAGTTCTTC
abundance: .; v_gene: TRBV28; j_gene: TRBJ1-4; d_gene: TRBD1; CDR3aa: CASSSGGEVEKLFF; CDR3nt: TGTGCCAGCAGTTCAGGGGGCGAGGTTGAAAAACTGTTTTTT
abundance: .; v_gene: TRBV30; j_gene: TRBJ2-7; d_gene: TRBD1; CDR3aa: CAWTRDRGFYEQYF; CDR3nt: TGTGCCTGGACCCGGGACAGGGGCTTCTACGAGCAGTACTTC
abundance: .; v_gene: TRBV7-8; j_gene: TRBJ1-3; d_gene: .; CDR3aa: CASSELRAGGNTIYF; CDR3nt: TGTGCCAGCAGCGAACTCAGGGCAGGGGGAAACACCATATATTTT
abundance: .; v_gene: TRBV3-1/TRBV3-2; j_gene: TRBJ1-2; d_gene: TRBD1; CDR3aa: CASSQQSTGFGLRRGYTF; CDR3nt: TGTGCCAGCAGCCAACAATCGACAGGGTTCGGTCTACGACGGGGCTACACCTTC
abundance: .; v_gene: TRBV5-6; j_gene: TRBJ2-3; d_gene: TRBD2; CDR3aa: CASSLGGRLAGGPGQYF; CDR3nt: TGTGCCAGCAGCTTGGGGGGGCGGCTAGCGGGAGGGCCAGGGCAGTATTTT
abundance: .; v_gene: TRBV7-2; j_gene: TRBJ1-5; d_gene: .; CDR3aa: CASSDVQYQPQHF; CDR3nt: TGTGCCAGCAGCGACGTACAGTATCAGCCCCAGCATTTT
abundance: .; v_gene: TRBV9; j_gene: TRBJ2-1; d_gene: .; CDR3aa: CASSVEGGPYNEQFF; CDR3nt: TGTGCCAGCAGCGTAGAAGGCGGTCCCTACAATGAGCAGTTCTTC
abundance: .; v_gene: TRBV7-8; j_gene: TRBJ2-7; d_gene: .; CDR3aa: CASRSATRTFYEQYF; CDR3nt: TGTGCCAGCAGATCGGCGACAAGAACTTTCTACGAGCAGTACTTC
abundance: .; v_gene: TRBV10-1; j_gene: TRBJ2-5; d_gene: TRBD2; CDR3aa: CASTGTSGKQETQYF; CDR3nt: TGCGCCAGCACAGGGACTAGCGGGAAACAAGAGACCCAGTACTTC
abundance: .; v_gene: TRBV7-2; j_gene: TRBJ1-2; d_gene: .; CDR3aa: CASSLEAGSNYGYTF; CDR3nt: TGTGCCAGCAGCTTAGAAGCAGGATCTAACTATGGCTACACCTTC
abundance: .; v_gene: TRBV5-1; j_gene: TRBJ1-1; d_gene: .; CDR3aa: CASSFVAGNTEAFF; CDR3nt: TGCGCCAGCAGCTTCGTGGCAGGGAACACTGAAGCTTTCTTT
abundance: .; v_gene: TRBV19; j_gene: TRBJ1-2; d_gene: .; CDR3aa: CASTPGRANYGYTF; CDR3nt: TGTGCCAGTACCCCAGGAAGAGCTAACTATGGCTACACCTTC
abundance: .; v_gene: TRBV6-5; j_gene: TRBJ1-1; d_gene: .; CDR3aa: CASSYSPGGELAEAFF; CDR3nt: TGTGCCAGCAGTTACTCTCCCGGCGGCGAACTTGCTGAAGCTTTCTTT
abundance: .; v_gene: TRBV5-1; j_gene: TRBJ2-1; d_gene: TRBD1; CDR3aa: CASSPGQGVGEQFF; CDR3nt: TGCGCCAGCAGCCCGGGACAGGGGGTAGGTGAGCAGTTCTTC
abundance: few; v_gene: TRBV11-2; j_gene: TRBJ1-6; d_gene: .; CDR3aa: CASSSGRVSPLHF; CDR3nt: TGTGCCAGCAGCTCGGGAAGGGTTTCACCCCTCCACTTT
abundance: .; v_gene: TRBV10-3; j_gene: TRBJ2-2; d_gene: TRBD2; CDR3aa: CAISAGTSGTGELFF; CDR3nt: TGTGCCATCAGTGCCGGGACTAGCGGAACCGGGGAGCTGTTTTTT
abundance: .; v_gene: TRBV7-3; j_gene: TRBJ2-1; d_gene: .; CDR3aa: CASSSTGTYNEQFF; CDR3nt: TGTGCCAGCAGCTCGACGGGGACATACAATGAGCAGTTCTTC
abundance: .; v_gene: TRBV4-1; j_gene: TRBJ1-5; d_gene: .; CDR3aa: CASSLQANQPQHF; CDR3nt: TGCGCCAGCAGCCTCCAAGCCAATCAGCCCCAGCATTTT
abundance: .; v_gene: TRBV2; j_gene: TRBJ1-1; d_gene: TRBD1; CDR3aa: CASSEAGTGVGTEAFF; CDR3nt: TGTGCCAGCAGTGAAGCGGGGACAGGGGTAGGGACTGAAGCTTTCTTT
abundance: .; v_gene: TRBV5-1; j_gene: TRBJ2-7; d_gene: .; CDR3aa: CASSLDSDYEQYF; CDR3nt: TGCGCCAGCAGCTTGGACAGTGACTACGAGCAGTACTTC
abundance: .; v_gene: TRBV6-2/TRBV6-3; j_gene: TRBJ2-5; d_gene: TRBD1; CDR3aa: CASSTGQGPQETQYF; CDR3nt: TGTGCCAGCAGTACAGGACAGGGCCCCCAAGAGACCCAGTACTTC
abundance: once; v_gene: TRBV7-2; j_gene: TRBJ2-1; d_gene: .; CDR3aa: CASSSQDSAEQFF; CDR3nt: TGTGCCAGCAGCTCCCAAGACTCAGCCGAGCAGTTCTTC
abundance: .; v_gene: TRBV28; j_gene: TRBJ1-2; d_gene: .; CDR3aa: CASSPGQYGYTF; CDR3nt: TGTGCCAGCAGTCCCGGACAGTATGGCTACACCTTC